These T cell receptor beta chains were read from a single sample in a study of graft-versus-host responses after intestinal transplantation. Here immunoSEQ multiplex PCR was the method, and the copy in TCRdb shows in-frame clones only, minus some. This sample yields tens of thousands of clones, of which over 85% are seen a single time; about 0.56% belongs to the top ten. These receptors' targets are unknown. The source was unstimulated CD8+ T cells sorted from spleen or lymph node cells, collected before intestinal transplant. The receptors derive from a human donor who received an intestinal transplant. The CDR3 runs from the conserved cysteine through the conserved F or W. Fields, in order: clone size, J gene, V gene, D gene, CDR3 protein, CDR3 DNA. The D gene is left open where the match is weak. Some rows have no size entry. The others give once, few or many, or a class for an expanded clone.

clone_size: .
j_call: TRBJ1-1
v_call: TRBV30
d_call: TRBD1
cdr3_aa: CAWNPGQGLTEAFF
cdr3_nt: TGTGCCTGGAATCCGGGACAGGGCCTCACTGAAGCTTTCTTT

clone_size: .
j_call: TRBJ2-1
v_call: TRBV6-5
d_call: .
cdr3_aa: CASSLQGRLYNEQFF
cdr3_nt: TGTGCCAGCAGTTTACAGGGCCGGCTCTACAATGAGCAGTTCTTC

clone_size: .
j_call: TRBJ2-1
v_call: TRBV27
d_call: TRBD2
cdr3_aa: CASSPPTSGSYHNEQFF
cdr3_nt: TGTGCCAGCAGTCCCCCGACTAGCGGGAGTTACCACAATGAGCAGTTCTTC

clone_size: .
j_call: TRBJ2-5
v_call: TRBV6-1
d_call: TRBD2
cdr3_aa: CASSESPIRIAGGETQYF
cdr3_nt: TGTGCCAGCAGTGAATCCCCGATTCGTATAGCGGGAGGTGAGACCCAGTACTTC

clone_size: .
j_call: TRBJ1-1
v_call: TRBV7-6
d_call: TRBD1
cdr3_aa: CASSPTGGQDTEAFF
cdr3_nt: TGTGCCAGCAGCCCAACGGGAGGACAGGACACTGAAGCTTTCTTT

clone_size: .
j_call: TRBJ2-7
v_call: TRBV5-6
d_call: .
cdr3_aa: CASSLATTLAYEQYF
cdr3_nt: TGTGCCAGCAGCTTGGCGACGACCCTGGCGTACGAGCAGTACTTC

clone_size: .
j_call: TRBJ2-5
v_call: TRBV7-9
d_call: TRBD2
cdr3_aa: CASSLQREVGETQYF
cdr3_nt: TGTGCCAGCAGCTTACAGCGGGAGGTCGGAGAGACCCAGTACTTC

clone_size: .
j_call: TRBJ2-5
v_call: TRBV5-1
d_call: .
cdr3_aa: CASSSGETQYF
cdr3_nt: TGCGCCAGCAGCTCCGGAGAGACCCAGTACTTC

clone_size: .
j_call: TRBJ2-5
v_call: TRBV5-1
d_call: TRBD1
cdr3_aa: CASSAGTGDETQYF
cdr3_nt: TGCGCCAGCAGCGCCGGGACAGGGGATGAGACCCAGTACTTC

clone_size: .
j_call: TRBJ2-1
v_call: TRBV10-3
d_call: .
cdr3_aa: CAISSLTGRGGNEQFF
cdr3_nt: TGTGCCATCAGTTCGTTGACAGGGAGGGGGGGCAATGAGCAGTTCTTC

clone_size: .
j_call: TRBJ2-1
v_call: TRBV5-5
d_call: TRBD2
cdr3_aa: CASSLAGGAGDEQFF
cdr3_nt: TGTGCCAGCAGCTTAGCGGGAGGCGCTGGGGATGAGCAGTTCTTC

clone_size: .
j_call: TRBJ2-2
v_call: TRBV15
d_call: .
cdr3_aa: CATSRPYTGAGELFF
cdr3_nt: TGTGCCACCAGCAGACCATACACCGGAGCCGGGGAGCTGTTTTTT

clone_size: .
j_call: TRBJ2-1
v_call: TRBV19
d_call: .
cdr3_aa: CASRRWTEGYYNEQFF
cdr3_nt: TGTGCCAGTAGAAGGTGGACTGAAGGATACTACAATGAGCAGTTCTTC

clone_size: .
j_call: TRBJ1-4
v_call: TRBV7-2
d_call: .
cdr3_aa: CASSSGTLVAREKLFF
cdr3_nt: TGTGCCAGCAGCTCCGGGACTTTGGTAGCTCGTGAAAAACTGTTTTTT

clone_size: .
j_call: TRBJ2-7
v_call: TRBV7-8
d_call: .
cdr3_aa: CASSLDPGDEQYF
cdr3_nt: TGTGCCAGCAGCTTAGATCCTGGCGACGAGCAGTACTTC

clone_size: .
j_call: TRBJ2-5
v_call: TRBV4-2
d_call: TRBD2
cdr3_aa: CASSQEGEGETQYF
cdr3_nt: TGTGCCAGCAGCCAAGAGGGGGAGGGTGAGACCCAGTACTTC

clone_size: .
j_call: TRBJ1-4
v_call: TRBV9
d_call: .
cdr3_aa: CASSVDGNTNEKLFF
cdr3_nt: TGTGCCAGCAGCGTAGACGGCAATACTAATGAAAAACTGTTTTTT

clone_size: .
j_call: TRBJ1-1
v_call: TRBV19
d_call: TRBD1
cdr3_aa: CASNPDRGLPNTEAFF
cdr3_nt: TGTGCCAGTAATCCCGACAGGGGGCTACCGAACACTGAAGCTTTCTTT

clone_size: .
j_call: TRBJ1-2
v_call: TRBV7-9
d_call: .
cdr3_aa: CASSHNWGDGYTF
cdr3_nt: TGTGCCAGCAGCCATAATTGGGGAGATGGCTACACCTTC

clone_size: .
j_call: TRBJ2-4
v_call: TRBV6-5
d_call: .
cdr3_aa: CASSPGGKIQYF
cdr3_nt: TGTGCCAGCAGCCCGGGCGGGAAGATTCAGTACTTC

clone_size: .
j_call: TRBJ2-2
v_call: TRBV5-1
d_call: .
cdr3_aa: CASSPGLYTGELFF
cdr3_nt: TGCGCCAGCAGCCCCGGACTCTACACCGGGGAGCTGTTTTTT

clone_size: .
j_call: TRBJ1-1
v_call: TRBV4-1
d_call: .
cdr3_aa: CASSQGERTNTEAFF
cdr3_nt: TGCGCCAGCAGCCAAGGGGAACGGACGAACACTGAAGCTTTCTTT

clone_size: .
j_call: TRBJ2-7
v_call: TRBV7-9
d_call: .
cdr3_aa: CASSSKVGRQGAWEQYF
cdr3_nt: TGTGCCAGCAGCTCCAAGGTGGGGCGCCAGGGCGCTTGGGAGCAGTACTTC

clone_size: .
j_call: TRBJ2-7
v_call: TRBV5-6
d_call: TRBD1
cdr3_aa: CASSATGENYEQYF
cdr3_nt: TGTGCCAGCAGCGCGACAGGGGAGAACTACGAGCAGTACTTC

clone_size: .
j_call: TRBJ1-2
v_call: TRBV18
d_call: .
cdr3_aa: CASSPPPTGISKLDQNGYTF
cdr3_nt: TGTGCCAGCTCACCACCCCCTACGGGGATCTCGAAGCTGGACCAGAATGGCTACACCTTC

clone_size: .
j_call: TRBJ1-1
v_call: TRBV11-2
d_call: .
cdr3_aa: CASSFGRTVNTEAFF
cdr3_nt: TGTGCCAGCAGCTTTGGCAGGACAGTGAACACTGAAGCTTTCTTT

clone_size: .
j_call: TRBJ1-2
v_call: TRBV27
d_call: .
cdr3_aa: CASSDLNYGYTF
cdr3_nt: TGTGCCAGCAGTGATTTAAACTATGGCTACACCTTC

clone_size: .
j_call: TRBJ2-7
v_call: TRBV10-1
d_call: TRBD2
cdr3_aa: CASSDLLAGDEQYF
cdr3_nt: TGCGCCAGCAGTGACTTGCTAGCGGGAGACGAGCAGTACTTC

clone_size: .
j_call: TRBJ2-7
v_call: TRBV10-2
d_call: TRBD2
cdr3_aa: CASASGRAEQYF
cdr3_nt: TGCGCCAGCGCTAGCGGGAGGGCCGAGCAGTACTTC

clone_size: .
j_call: TRBJ2-7
v_call: TRBV9
d_call: TRBD1
cdr3_aa: CASSVGDRVYYEQYF
cdr3_nt: TGTGCCAGCAGCGTAGGGGACAGGGTGTACTACGAGCAGTACTTC

clone_size: .
j_call: TRBJ1-4
v_call: TRBV6-6
d_call: .
cdr3_aa: CASRPELGEKLFF
cdr3_nt: TGTGCCAGCAGGCCTGAGTTGGGTGAAAAACTGTTTTTT

clone_size: .
j_call: TRBJ2-1
v_call: TRBV27
d_call: .
cdr3_aa: CASSLFITQYNEQFF
cdr3_nt: TGTGCCAGCAGTTTATTTATAACCCAGTACAATGAGCAGTTCTTC

clone_size: .
j_call: TRBJ2-7
v_call: TRBV4-1
d_call: .
cdr3_aa: CASSQVDGARYEQYF
cdr3_nt: TGCGCCAGCAGCCAGGTGGACGGTGCTAGGTACGAGCAGTACTTC

clone_size: .
j_call: TRBJ1-2
v_call: TRBV16
d_call: .
cdr3_aa: CASSRDLVVKRTYGYTF
cdr3_nt: TGTGCCAGCAGCCGAGATCTGGTCGTTAAAAGGACCTATGGCTACACCTTC

clone_size: .
j_call: TRBJ2-1
v_call: TRBV10-3
d_call: TRBD1
cdr3_aa: CATHPGQGDYEQFF
cdr3_nt: TGTGCCACCCACCCGGGACAGGGGGATTATGAGCAGTTCTTC

clone_size: once
j_call: TRBJ2-7
v_call: TRBV10-1
d_call: .
cdr3_aa: CASSDNYEQYF
cdr3_nt: TGCGCCAGCAGTGATAACTACGAGCAGTACTTC

clone_size: .
j_call: TRBJ1-5
v_call: TRBV6-5
d_call: .
cdr3_aa: CASSFQGSNQPQHF
cdr3_nt: TGTGCCAGCAGTTTCCAGGGCTCCAATCAGCCCCAGCATTTT

clone_size: .
j_call: TRBJ2-3
v_call: TRBV7-3
d_call: TRBD2
cdr3_aa: CASSFSGRATDTQYF
cdr3_nt: TGTGCCAGCAGCTTTAGCGGGAGGGCCACAGATACGCAGTATTTT

clone_size: .
j_call: TRBJ2-5
v_call: TRBV28
d_call: TRBD2
cdr3_aa: CASSSLAGGLQETQYF
cdr3_nt: TGTGCCAGCAGTTCCCTAGCGGGAGGGCTTCAAGAGACCCAGTACTTC

clone_size: once
j_call: TRBJ2-1
v_call: TRBV4-2
d_call: .
cdr3_aa: CASSQGEGVLDCFGQFF
cdr3_nt: TGTGCCAGCAGCCAAGGAGAGGGGGTGTTAGATTGCTTCGGGCAGTTCTTC

clone_size: .
j_call: TRBJ2-5
v_call: TRBV7-6
d_call: .
cdr3_aa: CASSFGGRQETQYF
cdr3_nt: TGTGCCAGCAGCTTCGGGGGGCGGCAAGAGACCCAGTACTTC

clone_size: .
j_call: TRBJ1-2
v_call: TRBV7-2
d_call: TRBD1
cdr3_aa: CASSLPGQGVGGYTF
cdr3_nt: TGTGCCAGCAGCTTGCCGGGACAGGGGGTAGGGGGCTACACCTTC

clone_size: .
j_call: TRBJ1-5
v_call: TRBV30
d_call: TRBD1
cdr3_aa: CAWSSIRTGWRNQPQHF
cdr3_nt: TGTGCCTGGAGTAGTATCCGGACAGGGTGGCGCAATCAGCCCCAGCATTTT

clone_size: .
j_call: TRBJ2-5
v_call: TRBV9
d_call: TRBD2
cdr3_aa: CASSVSGRAGETQYF
cdr3_nt: TGTGCCAGCAGCGTTAGCGGGAGGGCCGGAGAGACCCAGTACTTC

clone_size: .
j_call: TRBJ1-2
v_call: TRBV28
d_call: .
cdr3_aa: CASSLTGTSGYTF
cdr3_nt: TGTGCCAGCAGCCTCACCGGGACATCGGGCTACACCTTC

clone_size: .
j_call: TRBJ1-5
v_call: TRBV5-1
d_call: TRBD1
cdr3_aa: CASSLMGQGSQPQHF
cdr3_nt: TGCGCCAGCAGCTTGATGGGACAGGGGAGTCAGCCCCAGCATTTT

clone_size: .
j_call: TRBJ2-1
v_call: TRBV7-9
d_call: .
cdr3_aa: CASSLGGVSYNEQFF
cdr3_nt: TGTGCCAGCAGCTTAGGGGGAGTGTCCTACAATGAGCAGTTCTTC

clone_size: .
j_call: TRBJ2-7
v_call: TRBV9
d_call: .
cdr3_aa: CASSRDTNEQYF
cdr3_nt: TGTGCCAGCAGCCGAGACACTAACGAGCAGTACTTC

clone_size: .
j_call: TRBJ2-7
v_call: TRBV7-2
d_call: .
cdr3_aa: CASSLLGEGRVYEQYF
cdr3_nt: TGTGCCAGCAGCTTATTGGGCGAGGGGCGCGTCTACGAGCAGTACTTC

clone_size: .
j_call: TRBJ2-1
v_call: TRBV19
d_call: TRBD1
cdr3_aa: CASSIDRDRGINEQFF
cdr3_nt: TGTGCCAGTAGTATAGACCGGGACAGGGGGATCAATGAGCAGTTCTTC

clone_size: once
j_call: TRBJ2-1
v_call: TRBV5-6
d_call: .
cdr3_aa: CASSLTFLYNEQFF
cdr3_nt: TGTGCCAGCAGTTTGACTTTCCTATACAATGAGCAGTTCTTC